The rows below give T cell receptor beta chains drawn from one sample of a study of blood T cell repertoires in COVID-19. Some clones are missing from TCRdb's copy, which holds only in-frame ones; the method was immunoSEQ multiplex PCR. The sample has some 180,000 clones, 83% seen once; the top ten hold roughly 1.9%. The sequencing input was peripheral blood. These receptors originate from a woman older than 75 with acute or convalescent COVID-19. CDR3s include the opening cysteine and the closing phenylalanine or tryptophan. The D gene is left open where the match is weak. A row's size may be missing; if present it is once, few, many or a size class.

d_call,v_call,j_call,clone_size,cdr3_nt,cdr3_aa
NA,TRBV30,TRBJ1-5,NA,TGTGCCTGGAGTGACAGGGAATATCAGCCCCAGCATTTT,CAWSDREYQPQHF
NA,TRBV11-2,TRBJ1-6,NA,TGTGCCAGCAGATCACCAGGGGCGCGAAATTCACCCCTCCACTTT,CASRSPGARNSPLHF
NA,TRBV29-1,TRBJ1-5,NA,TGTAGCGTGTCCCGGGACTTGGGCCAGCCCCAGCATTTT,CSVSRDLGQPQHF
NA,TRBV6-5,TRBJ1-1,NA,TGTGCCAGCAGTTCCAGGACAGCCATGAACACTGAAGCTTTCTTT,CASSSRTAMNTEAFF
NA,TRBV18,TRBJ1-4,NA,TGTGCCAGCTCACCGGAGCCGAATGAAAAACTGTTTTTT,CASSPEPNEKLFF
TRBD1,TRBV11-2,TRBJ2-2,NA,TGTGCCGGATCTAGACAGGGGGTCGGGGAGCTGTTTTTT,CAGSRQGVGELFF
TRBD1,TRBV29-1,TRBJ2-5,NA,TGCAGCGTCCAACAGACAGGGTTAGAGACCCAGTACTTC,CSVQQTGLETQYF
TRBD1,TRBV27,TRBJ2-1,few,TGTGCCAGCAGATGGACAGGGGCCACCAATGAGCAGTTCTTC,CASRWTGATNEQFF
TRBD2,TRBV19,TRBJ2-1,NA,TGTGCCAGTAGTTCGGGGGGTAGCTCCTACAATGAGCAGTTCTTC,CASSSGGSSYNEQFF
NA,TRBV7-9,TRBJ1-2,once,TGTGCCACACAGGGTCTACAAGGCTACACCTTC,CATQGLQGYTF
NA,TRBV28,TRBJ1-5,few,TGTGCCAGCAGGATACAGGATAGCAATCAGCCCCAGCATTTT,CASRIQDSNQPQHF
NA,TRBV15,TRBJ2-7,NA,TGTGCCACCAGCTCACACAGGGTAGGGTCCTACGAGCAGTACTTC,CATSSHRVGSYEQYF
NA,TRBV19,TRBJ1-5,NA,TGTGCCAGTTCAGGCAGCAATCAGCCCCAGCATTTT,CASSGSNQPQHF
TRBD1,TRBV7-2,TRBJ1-3,NA,TGTGCCAGCAGCTCCGGGACAGGGTCCGGAAACACCATATATTTT,CASSSGTGSGNTIYF
NA,TRBV5-6,TRBJ2-5,NA,TGTGCCAGCAGCTTGCCAGGGGATCAAGAGACCCAGTACTTC,CASSLPGDQETQYF
NA,TRBV2,TRBJ2-7,NA,TGTGCCAGCACCTTGACTCCGATTGGCTACGAGCAGTACTTC,CASTLTPIGYEQYF
NA,TRBV7-2,TRBJ1-4,NA,TGTGCCAGCAGCTTGGTGCTCTCGGCTAATGAAAAACTGTTTTTT,CASSLVLSANEKLFF
NA,TRBV29-1,TRBJ2-5,NA,TGCAGCGTTGATAGGGGCGGCGAGACCCAGTACTTC,CSVDRGGETQYF
TRBD1,TRBV28,TRBJ1-5,NA,TGTGCCAGCAGCGAGGGACAGTATCAGCCCCAGCATTTT,CASSEGQYQPQHF
NA,TRBV4-3,TRBJ1-2,NA,TGCGCCAGCAGCCAAGATCTTCGGGGGAGCTACACCTTC,CASSQDLRGSYTF